These 8 T cell receptor beta chains were sequenced from one sample in a study of Tregs in tolerant kidney transplant recipients. Profiling relied on immunoSEQ multiplex PCR, and the TCRdb table lists in-frame clones only, not all of them. The sample holds roughly 250,000 clones, about 86% seen once. Sequencing input: CD4+ T cells from blood. These receptors all stem from a human donor in good health.

This clone was detected only a few times. V usage is TRBV10-3 and J usage is TRBJ1-1, with a weak D call TRBD1 (6 bases). The V gene's germline CDR1 is ENHRY and CDR2 SYGVKD. V lost 0 bases and J 1 base, leaving 9 bases between the germline ends. The CDR3 loop spans 15 amino acids. For the CDR3, the DNA is TGTGCCATCAGTGAGTCAGCACAGGGGAACACTGAAGCTTTCTTT. Translating gives CAISESAQGNTEAFF.

There are a few counts of this clone. V usage is TRBV5-1 and J usage is TRBJ1-3; a possible D gene is TRBD1 (5 bases). Germline CDR1 is SGHRS and CDR2 is YFSETQ. The CDR3 contains 16 residues. The germline V and J ends were trimmed by 0 bases and 0 bases, with 10 bases remaining between them. The chain's CDR3 is CASSLAGPNSGNTIYF. The DNA for the CDR3 is TGCGCCAGCAGCTTGGCGGGACCGAACTCTGGAAACACCATATATTTT.

The rearrangement joins TRBV30 to TRBJ2-5; 8 nucleotides line up with TRBD1. Per germline, CDR1 GTSNPN and CDR2 SVGIG (reference sequence). The CDR3 is 17 residues long. J was trimmed by 0 bases and V by 2 bases; bases with no gene match: 11. Written as DNA, the CDR3 is TGTGCCTGGAGTAAGCGGGTAGGGGACAGGAACCAAGAGACCCAGTACTTC. Its translation: CAWSKRVGDRNQETQYF.

This clone was recorded only once. V is TRBV5-4 and J is TRBJ2-3; 11 positions agree with TRBD2. The J segment lost 3 bases and the V segment lost 5 bases, leaving 5 bases of the junction unmatched. Germline V lookup: CDR1 SGHNT, CDR2 YYREEE (reference sequence). The CDR3 spans 15 residues. The CDR3 here is CASSPSGRMTDTQYF. DNA of the CDR3: TGTGCCAGCAGTCCTAGCGGGAGGATGACAGATACGCAGTATTTT.

This clone was seen a handful of times. The genes are TRBV19 and TRBJ1-1; no reliable D call. Trimming took 6 bases from V and 6 from J, leaving 14 bases between them. Germline V gene lookup returns CDR1 LNHDA and CDR2 SQIVND (reference sequence). The CDR3 sequence is 13 residues long. CDR3 nucleotide sequence: TGTGCCAGTAGCTCAATGCGGAGGGCTGAAGCTTTCTTT. Its protein is CASSSMRRAEAFF. The variable domain in full, completed from reference TRBV19 and TRBJ1-1, reads DGGITQSPKYLFRKEGQNVTLSCEQNLNHDAMYWYRQDPGQGLRLIYYSQIVNDFQKGDIAEGYSVSREKKESFPLTVTSAQKNPTAFYLCASSSMRRAEAFFGQGTRLTVV.

The V call is TRBV19, the J call TRBJ1-5; tentatively, D is TRBD1 (5 bases). This CDR3 is built from 18 residues. Per the germline V gene, CDR1 is LNHDA and CDR2 is SQIVND (reference sequence). Trimming stripped 0 bases from V and 6 bases from J, with 21 bases between. DNA for the CDR3: TGTGCCAGTAGTATAGATCGTCAGGGCGGCCACAAGGGTCAGCCCCAGCATTTT. Translated, it gives CASSIDRQGGHKGQPQHF.

This chain joins TRBV5-4 and TRBJ2-1, with 9 nucleotides matching TRBD2. The CDR3 loop spans 17 amino acids. Germline CDR1 and CDR2: SGHNT and YYREEE (reference sequence). The V and J ends lost 3 bases and 6 bases, in that order; junction bases with no gene match: 13. This CDR3 reads CASSSLSSGRLGNEQFF. The DNA for the CDR3 is TGTGCCAGCAGCTCGCTGAGCAGCGGGAGGTTGGGCAATGAGCAGTTCTTC.

CDR3 coding DNA: TGCGCCAGCAGCTCCGTGCCCGGCCTGGGCACAGATACGCAGTATTTT. Translating gives CASSSVPGLGTDTQYF. This chain joins TRBV5-1 and TRBJ2-3; D gene unclear. Germline assignment: CDR1 SGHRS and CDR2 YFSETQ. This CDR3 spans 16 amino acids. The V and J ends lost 3 bases and 1 base respectively, with 15 bases between them.